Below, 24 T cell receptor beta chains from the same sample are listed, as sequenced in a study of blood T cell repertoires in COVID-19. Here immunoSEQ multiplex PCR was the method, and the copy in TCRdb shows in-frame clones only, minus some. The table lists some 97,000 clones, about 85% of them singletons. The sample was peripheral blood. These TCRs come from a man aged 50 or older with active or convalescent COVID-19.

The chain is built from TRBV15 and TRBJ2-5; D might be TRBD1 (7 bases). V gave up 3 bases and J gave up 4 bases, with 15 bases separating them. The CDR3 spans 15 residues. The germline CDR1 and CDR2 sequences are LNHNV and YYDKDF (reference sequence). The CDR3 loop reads CATSRESRGVETQYF. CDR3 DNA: TGTGCCACCAGCAGGGAGAGCAGGGGGGTAGAGACCCAGTACTTC.

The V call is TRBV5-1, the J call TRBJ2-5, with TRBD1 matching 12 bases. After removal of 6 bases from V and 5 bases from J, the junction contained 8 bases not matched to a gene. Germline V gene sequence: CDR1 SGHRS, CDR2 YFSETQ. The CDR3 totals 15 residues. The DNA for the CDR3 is TGCGCCAGCATTCCCGGGACAGGGGGCTTGGAGACCCAGTACTTC. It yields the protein CASIPGTGGLETQYF.

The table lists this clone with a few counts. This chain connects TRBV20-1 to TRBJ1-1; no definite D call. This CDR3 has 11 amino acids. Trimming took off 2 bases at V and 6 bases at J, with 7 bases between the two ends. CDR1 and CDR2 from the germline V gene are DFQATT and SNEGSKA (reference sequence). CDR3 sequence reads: CSARREAEAFF. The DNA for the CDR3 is TGCAGTGCTAGAAGGGAGGCTGAAGCTTTCTTT.

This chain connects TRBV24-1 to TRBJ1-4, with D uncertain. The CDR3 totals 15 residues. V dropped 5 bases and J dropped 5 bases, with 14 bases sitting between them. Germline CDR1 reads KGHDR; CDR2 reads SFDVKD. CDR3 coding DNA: TGTGCCACCAGTGCAAGAACCGGAGGGAATGAAAAACTGTTTTTT. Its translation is CATSARTGGNEKLFF.

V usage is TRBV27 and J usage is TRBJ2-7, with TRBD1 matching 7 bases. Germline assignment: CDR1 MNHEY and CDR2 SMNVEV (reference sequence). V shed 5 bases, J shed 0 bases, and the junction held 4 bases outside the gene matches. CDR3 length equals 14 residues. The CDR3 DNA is TGTGCCAGCAGTGGGGCAGGGGGCTCCTACGAGCAGTACTTC. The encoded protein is CASSGAGGSYEQYF.

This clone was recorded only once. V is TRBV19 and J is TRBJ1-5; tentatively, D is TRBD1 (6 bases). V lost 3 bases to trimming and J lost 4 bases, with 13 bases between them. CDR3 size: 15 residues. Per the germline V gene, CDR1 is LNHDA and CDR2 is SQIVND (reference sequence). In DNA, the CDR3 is TGTGCCAGTAGTATTTTCGTAACAGGGAATCAGCCCCAGCATTTT. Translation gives CASSIFVTGNQPQHF.

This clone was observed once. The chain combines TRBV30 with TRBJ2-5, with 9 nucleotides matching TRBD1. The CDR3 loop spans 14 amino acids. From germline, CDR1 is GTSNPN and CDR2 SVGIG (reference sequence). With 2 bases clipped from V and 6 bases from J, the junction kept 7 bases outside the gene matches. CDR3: CAWSLQGARKTQYF. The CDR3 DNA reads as TGTGCCTGGAGTTTACAGGGGGCGCGGAAGACCCAGTACTTC.

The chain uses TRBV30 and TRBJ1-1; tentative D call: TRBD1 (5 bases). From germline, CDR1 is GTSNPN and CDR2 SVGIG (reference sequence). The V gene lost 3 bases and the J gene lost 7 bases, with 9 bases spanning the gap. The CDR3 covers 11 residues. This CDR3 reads CAWRRDFEAFF. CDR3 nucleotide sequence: TGTGCCTGGAGACGGGACTTTGAAGCTTTCTTT.

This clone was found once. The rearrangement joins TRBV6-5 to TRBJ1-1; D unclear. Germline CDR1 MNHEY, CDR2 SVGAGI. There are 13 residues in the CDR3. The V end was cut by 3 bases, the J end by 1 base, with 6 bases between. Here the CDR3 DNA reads TGTGCCAGCAGTTATTGGCAGAACACTGAAGCTTTCTTT. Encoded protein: CASSYWQNTEAFF.

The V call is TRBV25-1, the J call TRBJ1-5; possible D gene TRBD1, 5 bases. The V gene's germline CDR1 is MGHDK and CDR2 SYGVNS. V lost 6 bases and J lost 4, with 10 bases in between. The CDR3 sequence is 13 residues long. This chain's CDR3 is CASSRDGNQPQHF. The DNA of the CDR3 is TGTGCCAGCAGCAGGGATGGAAATCAGCCCCAGCATTTT. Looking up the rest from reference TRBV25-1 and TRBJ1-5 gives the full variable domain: EADIYQTPRYLVIGTGKKITLECSQTMGHDKMYWYQQDPGMELHLIHYSYGVNSTEKGDLSSESTVSRIRTEHFPLTLESARPSHTSQYLCASSRDGNQPQHFGDGTRLSIL.

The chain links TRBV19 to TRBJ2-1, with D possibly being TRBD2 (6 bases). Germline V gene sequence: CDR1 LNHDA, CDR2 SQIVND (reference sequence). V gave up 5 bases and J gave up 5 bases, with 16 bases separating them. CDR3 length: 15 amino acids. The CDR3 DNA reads TGTGCCAGTAGTTTACCGGGACTGGTTGACAATGAGCAGTTCTTC. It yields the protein CASSLPGLVDNEQFF.

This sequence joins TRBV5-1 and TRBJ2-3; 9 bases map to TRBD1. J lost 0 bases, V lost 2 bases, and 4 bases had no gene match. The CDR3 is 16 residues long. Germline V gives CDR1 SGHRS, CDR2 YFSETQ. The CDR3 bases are TGCGCCAGCAGCTTTGACAGGGGGACTAGCACAGATACGCAGTATTTT. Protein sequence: CASSFDRGTSTDTQYF.

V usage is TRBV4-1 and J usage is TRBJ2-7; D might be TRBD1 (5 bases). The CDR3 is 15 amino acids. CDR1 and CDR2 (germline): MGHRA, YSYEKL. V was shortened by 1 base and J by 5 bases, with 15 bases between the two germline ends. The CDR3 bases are TGCGCCAGCAGCCAAGGGACACCTCGTTGGGACGAGCAGTACTTC. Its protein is CASSQGTPRWDEQYF.

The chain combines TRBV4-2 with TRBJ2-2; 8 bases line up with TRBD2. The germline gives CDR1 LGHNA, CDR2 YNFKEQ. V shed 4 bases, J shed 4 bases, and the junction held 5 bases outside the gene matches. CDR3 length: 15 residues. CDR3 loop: CASSLTSERTGELFF. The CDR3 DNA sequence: TGTGCCAGCAGCCTGACTAGCGAGCGCACCGGGGAGCTGTTTTTT.

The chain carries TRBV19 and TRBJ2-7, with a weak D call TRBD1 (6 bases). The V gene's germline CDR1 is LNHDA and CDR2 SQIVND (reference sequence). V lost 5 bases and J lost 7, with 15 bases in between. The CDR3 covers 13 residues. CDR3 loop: CASSPWPGQEQYF. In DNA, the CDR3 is TGTGCCAGTAGTCCATGGCCCGGACAGGAGCAGTACTTC.

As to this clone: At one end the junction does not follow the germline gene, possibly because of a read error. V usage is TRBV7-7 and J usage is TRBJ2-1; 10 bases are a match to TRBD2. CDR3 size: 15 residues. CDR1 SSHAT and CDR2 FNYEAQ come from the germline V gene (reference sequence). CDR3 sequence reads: CASSLDLAGVTEQFF. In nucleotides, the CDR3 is TGTGCTAGCAGCTTAGACCTAGCGGGAGTAACTGAGCAGTTCTTC. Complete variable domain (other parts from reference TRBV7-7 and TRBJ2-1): GAGVSQSPRYKVTKRGQDVTLRCDPISSHATLYWYQQALGQGPEFLTYFNYEAQPDKSGLPSDRFSAERPEGSISTLTIQRTEQRDSAMYRCASSLDLAGVTEQFFGPGTRLTVL.

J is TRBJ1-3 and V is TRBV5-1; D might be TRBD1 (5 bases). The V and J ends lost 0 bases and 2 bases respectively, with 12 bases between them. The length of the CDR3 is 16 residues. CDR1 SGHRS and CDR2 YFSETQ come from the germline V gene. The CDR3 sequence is CASSLGREFAGNTIYF. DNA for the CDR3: TGCGCCAGCAGCTTGGGCAGGGAATTTGCTGGAAACACCATATATTTT.

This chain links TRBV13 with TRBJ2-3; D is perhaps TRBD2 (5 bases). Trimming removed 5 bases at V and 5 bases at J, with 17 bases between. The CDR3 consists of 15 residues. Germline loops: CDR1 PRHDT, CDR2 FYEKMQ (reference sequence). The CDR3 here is CASSGPGTTGDTQYF. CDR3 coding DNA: TGTGCCAGCAGCGGTCCGGGAACAACCGGAGATACGCAGTATTTT.

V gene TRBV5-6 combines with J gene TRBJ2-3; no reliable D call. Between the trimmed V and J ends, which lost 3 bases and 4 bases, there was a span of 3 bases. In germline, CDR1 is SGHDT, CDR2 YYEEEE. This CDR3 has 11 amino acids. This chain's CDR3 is CASSSSDTQYF. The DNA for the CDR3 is TGTGCCAGCAGCTCCTCAGATACGCAGTATTTT.

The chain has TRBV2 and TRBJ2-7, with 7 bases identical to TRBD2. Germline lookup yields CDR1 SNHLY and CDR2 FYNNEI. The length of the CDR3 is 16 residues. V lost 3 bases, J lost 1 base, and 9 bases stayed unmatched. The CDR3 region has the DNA TGTGCCAGCAGTGATCCGGGACTACCTCGATCCTACGAGCAGTACTTC. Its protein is CASSDPGLPRSYEQYF.

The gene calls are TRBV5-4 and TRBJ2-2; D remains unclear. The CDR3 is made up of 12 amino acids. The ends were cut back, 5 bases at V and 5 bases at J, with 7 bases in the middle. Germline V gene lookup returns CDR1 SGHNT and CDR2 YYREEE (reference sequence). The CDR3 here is CASRSLTGELFF. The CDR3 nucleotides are TGTGCCAGCAGGAGCCTAACCGGGGAGCTGTTTTTT.

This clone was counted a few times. Written as DNA, the CDR3 is TGTGCCAGCAGCTTGGAGACCGGGACTGCTTACTTC. Translated: CASSLETGTAYF. The chain recombines TRBV11-1 with TRBJ2-7; D perhaps matches TRBD2 (6 bases). Looked up from germline, CDR1 is SGHAT and CDR2 is FQDESV (reference sequence). The CDR3 spans 12 residues. V was cut by 3 bases and J by 13 bases, with 16 bases left in between.

The CDR3 is CASSNGLADTDTQYF. In DNA, the CDR3 is TGTGCCAGCAGTAACGGACTAGCGGACACAGATACGCAGTATTTT. V and J are TRBV2 and TRBJ2-3; 10 nucleotides align to TRBD2. The junction had 4 bases not matched to a gene; V was cut back by 5 bases and J by 2 bases. CDR3 size: 15 residues. Looked up from germline, CDR1 is SNHLY and CDR2 is FYNNEI.

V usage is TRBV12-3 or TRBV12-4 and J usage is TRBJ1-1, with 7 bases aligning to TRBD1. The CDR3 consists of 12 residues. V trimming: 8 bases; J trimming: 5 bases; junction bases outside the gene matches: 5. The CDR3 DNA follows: TGTGCCAGCCAGACAGGGCGTACTGAAGCTTTCTTT. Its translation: CASQTGRTEAFF.